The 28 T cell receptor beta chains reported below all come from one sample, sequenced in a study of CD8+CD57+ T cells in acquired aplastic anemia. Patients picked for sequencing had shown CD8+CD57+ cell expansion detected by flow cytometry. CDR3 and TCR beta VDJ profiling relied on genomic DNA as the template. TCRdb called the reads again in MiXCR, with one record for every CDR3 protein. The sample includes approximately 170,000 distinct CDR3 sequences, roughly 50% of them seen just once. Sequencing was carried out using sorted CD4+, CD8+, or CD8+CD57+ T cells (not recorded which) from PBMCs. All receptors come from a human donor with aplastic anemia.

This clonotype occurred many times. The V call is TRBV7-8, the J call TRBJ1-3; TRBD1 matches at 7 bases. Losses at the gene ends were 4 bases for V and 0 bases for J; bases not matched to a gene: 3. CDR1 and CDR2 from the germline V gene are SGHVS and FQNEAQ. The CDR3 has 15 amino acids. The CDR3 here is CASSYRQGSGNTIYF. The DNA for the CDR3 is TGTGCCAGCAGCTACCGACAGGGCTCTGGAAACACCATATATTTT.

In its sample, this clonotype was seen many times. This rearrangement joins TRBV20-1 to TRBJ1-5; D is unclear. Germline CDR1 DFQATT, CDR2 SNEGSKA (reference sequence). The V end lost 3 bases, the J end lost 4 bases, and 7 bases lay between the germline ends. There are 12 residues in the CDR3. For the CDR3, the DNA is TGCAGTGCTAGGACCCCTAATCAGCCCCAGCATTTT. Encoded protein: CSARTPNQPQHF.

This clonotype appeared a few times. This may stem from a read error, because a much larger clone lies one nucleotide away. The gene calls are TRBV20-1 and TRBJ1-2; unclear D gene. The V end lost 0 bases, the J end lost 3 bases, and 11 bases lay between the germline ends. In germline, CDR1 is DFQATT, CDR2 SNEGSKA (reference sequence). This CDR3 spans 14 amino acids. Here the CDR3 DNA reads TGCAGTGCTAGAGATCTTTCGGATGACTATGGCTACACCTTC. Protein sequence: CSARDLSDDYGYTF.

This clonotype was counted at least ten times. The chain's CDR3 is CASSSNRGPNTEAFF. The CDR3 nucleotides are TGTGCCAGCAGCTCCAACAGGGGGCCGAACACTGAAGCTTTCTTT. The gene calls are TRBV6-1 and TRBJ1-1; 9 bases align to TRBD1. The J segment lost 1 base and the V segment lost 6 bases, leaving 6 bases of the junction unmatched. This CDR3 region has 15 residues. Germline CDR1 MNHNS, CDR2 SASEGT.

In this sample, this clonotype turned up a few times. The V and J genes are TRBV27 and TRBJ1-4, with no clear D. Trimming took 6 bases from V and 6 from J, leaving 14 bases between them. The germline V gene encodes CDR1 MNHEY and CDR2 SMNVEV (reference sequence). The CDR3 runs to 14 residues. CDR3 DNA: TGTGCCAGCAGAACCGGACCCGCGTATGAAAAACTGTTTTTT. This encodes CASRTGPAYEKLFF.

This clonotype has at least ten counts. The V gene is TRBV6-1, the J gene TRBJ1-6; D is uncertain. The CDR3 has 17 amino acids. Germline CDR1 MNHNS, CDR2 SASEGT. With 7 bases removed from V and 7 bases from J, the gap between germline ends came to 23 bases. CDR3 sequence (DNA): TGTGCCAGCACCTATCACCGCCCTGGGGTACAGAATTCACCCCTCCACTTT. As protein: CASTYHRPGVQNSPLHF.

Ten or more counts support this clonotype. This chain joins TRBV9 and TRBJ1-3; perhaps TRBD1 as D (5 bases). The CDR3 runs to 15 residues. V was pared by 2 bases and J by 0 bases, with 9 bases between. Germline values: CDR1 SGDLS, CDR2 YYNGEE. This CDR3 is CASSVGTDSGNTIYF. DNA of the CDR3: TGTGCCAGCAGCGTCGGGACGGACTCTGGAAACACCATATATTTT.

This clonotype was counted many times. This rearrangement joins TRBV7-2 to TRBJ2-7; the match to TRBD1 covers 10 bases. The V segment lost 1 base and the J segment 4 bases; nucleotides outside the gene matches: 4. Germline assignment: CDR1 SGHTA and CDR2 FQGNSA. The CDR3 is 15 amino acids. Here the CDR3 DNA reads TGTGCCAGCAGCTTAGTGGGACAGGGGAGGTACGAGCAGTACTTC. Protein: CASSLVGQGRYEQYF.

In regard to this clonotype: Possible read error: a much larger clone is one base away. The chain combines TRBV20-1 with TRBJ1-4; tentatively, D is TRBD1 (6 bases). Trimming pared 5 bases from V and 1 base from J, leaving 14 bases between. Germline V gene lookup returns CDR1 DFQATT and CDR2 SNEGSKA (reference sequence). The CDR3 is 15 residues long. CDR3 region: CSASGPQGTNEKLFF. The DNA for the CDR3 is TGCAGTGCTTCGGGCCCACAGGGAACTAATGAAAAACTGTTTTTT.

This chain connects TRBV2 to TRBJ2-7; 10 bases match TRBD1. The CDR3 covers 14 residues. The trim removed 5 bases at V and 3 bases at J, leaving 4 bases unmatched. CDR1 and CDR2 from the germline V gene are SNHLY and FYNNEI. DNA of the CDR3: TGTGCCAGCAGTACCGGGACAGGGGTCTACGAGCAGTACTTC. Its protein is CASSTGTGVYEQYF.

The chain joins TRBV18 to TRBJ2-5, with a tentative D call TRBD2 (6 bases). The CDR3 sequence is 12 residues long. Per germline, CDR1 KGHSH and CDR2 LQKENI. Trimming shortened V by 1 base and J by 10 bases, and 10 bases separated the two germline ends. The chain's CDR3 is CASSPREEDQYF. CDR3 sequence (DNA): TGTGCCAGCTCACCACGGGAGGAAGACCAGTACTTC.

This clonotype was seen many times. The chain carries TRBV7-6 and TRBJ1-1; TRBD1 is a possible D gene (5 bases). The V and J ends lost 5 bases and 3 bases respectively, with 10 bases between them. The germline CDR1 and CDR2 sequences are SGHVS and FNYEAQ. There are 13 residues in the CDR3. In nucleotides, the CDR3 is TGTGCCAGCAGCCGGGACTGGGACACTGAAGCTTTCTTT. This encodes CASSRDWDTEAFF.

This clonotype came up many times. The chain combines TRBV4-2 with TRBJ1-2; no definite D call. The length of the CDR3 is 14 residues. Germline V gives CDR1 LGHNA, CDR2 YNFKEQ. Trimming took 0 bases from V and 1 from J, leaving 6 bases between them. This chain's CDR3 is CASSQENSNYGYTF. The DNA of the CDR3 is TGTGCCAGCAGCCAAGAAAACAGTAACTATGGCTACACCTTC.

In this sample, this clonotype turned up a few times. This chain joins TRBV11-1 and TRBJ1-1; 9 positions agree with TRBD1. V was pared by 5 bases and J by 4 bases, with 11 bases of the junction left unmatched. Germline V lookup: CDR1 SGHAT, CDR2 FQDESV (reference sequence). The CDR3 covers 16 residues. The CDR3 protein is CASSPGQGRGITEAFF. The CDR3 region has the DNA TGTGCCAGCAGCCCTGGACAGGGGCGGGGGATCACTGAAGCTTTCTTT. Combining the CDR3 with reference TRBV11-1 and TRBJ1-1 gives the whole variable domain EAEVAQSPRYKITEKSQAVAFWCDPISGHATLYWYRQILGQGPELLVQFQDESVVDDSQLPKDRFSAERLKGVDSTLKIQPAELGDSAMYLCASSPGQGRGITEAFFGQGTRLTVV.

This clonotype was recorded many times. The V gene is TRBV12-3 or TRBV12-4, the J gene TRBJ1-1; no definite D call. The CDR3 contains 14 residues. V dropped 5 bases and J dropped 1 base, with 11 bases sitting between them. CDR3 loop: CASSPPNQNTEAFF. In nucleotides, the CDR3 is TGTGCCAGCAGTCCGCCGAATCAGAACACTGAAGCTTTCTTT.

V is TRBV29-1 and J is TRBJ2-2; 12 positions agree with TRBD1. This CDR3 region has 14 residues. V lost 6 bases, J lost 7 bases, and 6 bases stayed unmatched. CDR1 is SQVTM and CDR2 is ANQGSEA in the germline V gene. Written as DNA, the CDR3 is TGCAGCGTGGGACAGGGGGCGCGTCACGGGGAGCTGTTTTTT. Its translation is CSVGQGARHGELFF.

CDR3 in DNA: TGCAGCGTTGACACCGGGAACATTCAGTACTTC. Amino acid sequence: CSVDTGNIQYF. This chain connects TRBV29-1 to TRBJ2-4; no reliable D call. Germline V CDR1 and CDR2: SQVTM, ANQGSEA. CDR3 length: 11 residues. Trimming left V 3 bases short and J 7 bases short, with 7 bases between.

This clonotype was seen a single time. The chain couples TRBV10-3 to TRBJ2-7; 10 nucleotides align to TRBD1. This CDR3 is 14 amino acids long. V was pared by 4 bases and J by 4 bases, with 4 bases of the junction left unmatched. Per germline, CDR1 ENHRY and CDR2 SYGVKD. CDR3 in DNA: TGTGCCATCAGTGGGGGACAGGGGAGTTACGAGCAGTACTTC. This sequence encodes CAISGGQGSYEQYF.

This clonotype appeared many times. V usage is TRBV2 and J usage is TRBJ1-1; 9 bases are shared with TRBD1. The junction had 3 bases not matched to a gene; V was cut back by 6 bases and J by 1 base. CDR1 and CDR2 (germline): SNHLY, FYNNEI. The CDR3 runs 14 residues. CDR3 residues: CASRLGQGNTEAFF. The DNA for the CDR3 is TGTGCCAGCAGGTTGGGACAGGGGAACACTGAAGCTTTCTTT.

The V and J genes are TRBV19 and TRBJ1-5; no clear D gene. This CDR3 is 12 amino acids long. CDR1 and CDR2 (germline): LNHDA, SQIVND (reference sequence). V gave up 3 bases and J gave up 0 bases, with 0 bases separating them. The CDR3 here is CASSISNQPQHF. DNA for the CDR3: TGTGCCAGTAGTATTAGCAATCAGCCCCAGCATTTT.

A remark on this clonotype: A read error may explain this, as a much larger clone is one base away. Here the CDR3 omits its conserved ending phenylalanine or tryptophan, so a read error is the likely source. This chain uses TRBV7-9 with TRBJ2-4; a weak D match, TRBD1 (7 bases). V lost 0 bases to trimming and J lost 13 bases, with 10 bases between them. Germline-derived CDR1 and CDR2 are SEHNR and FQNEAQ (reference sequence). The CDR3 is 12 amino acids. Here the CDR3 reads CASSLAGGQQYL. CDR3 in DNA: TGTGCCAGCAGCTTAGCCGGGGGACAGCAGTACCTC.

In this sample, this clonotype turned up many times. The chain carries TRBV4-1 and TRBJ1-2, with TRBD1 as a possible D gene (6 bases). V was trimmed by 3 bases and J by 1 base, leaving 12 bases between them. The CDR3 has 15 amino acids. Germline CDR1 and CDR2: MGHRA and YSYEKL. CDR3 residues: CASSQREGVNYGYTF. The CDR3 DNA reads TGCGCCAGCAGCCAGAGGGAGGGGGTTAACTATGGCTACACCTTC.

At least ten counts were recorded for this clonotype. The DNA of the CDR3 is TGTGCCAGCAGTGATGGTCGGTACTATGGCTACACCTTC. It translates to CASSDGRYYGYTF. The chain has TRBV6-1 and TRBJ1-2; D not resolved. The CDR3 has 13 amino acids. Trimming left V 3 bases short and J 3 bases short, with 8 bases between. Germline loops: CDR1 MNHNS, CDR2 SASEGT.

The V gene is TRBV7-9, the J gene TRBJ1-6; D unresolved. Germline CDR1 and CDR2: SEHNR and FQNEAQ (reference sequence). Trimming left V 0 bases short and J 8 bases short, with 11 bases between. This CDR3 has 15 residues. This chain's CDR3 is CASSLALTEHSPLHF. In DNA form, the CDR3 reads TGTGCCAGCAGCTTAGCCCTAACGGAGCATTCACCCCTCCACTTT.

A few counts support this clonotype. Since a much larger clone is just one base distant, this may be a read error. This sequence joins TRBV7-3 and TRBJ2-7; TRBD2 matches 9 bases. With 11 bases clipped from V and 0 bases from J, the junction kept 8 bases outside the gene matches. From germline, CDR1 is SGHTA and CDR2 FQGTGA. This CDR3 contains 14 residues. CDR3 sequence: CAPPFSGSSYEQYF. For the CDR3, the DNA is TGTGCCCCCCCCTTTAGCGGGAGCTCCTACGAGCAGTACTTC.

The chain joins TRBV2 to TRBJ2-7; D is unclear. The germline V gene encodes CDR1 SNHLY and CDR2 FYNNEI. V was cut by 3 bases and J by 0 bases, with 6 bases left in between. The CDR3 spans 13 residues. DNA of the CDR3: TGTGCCAGCAGTGATTGGCACTCCTACGAGCAGTACGTC. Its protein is CASSDWHSYEQYV.

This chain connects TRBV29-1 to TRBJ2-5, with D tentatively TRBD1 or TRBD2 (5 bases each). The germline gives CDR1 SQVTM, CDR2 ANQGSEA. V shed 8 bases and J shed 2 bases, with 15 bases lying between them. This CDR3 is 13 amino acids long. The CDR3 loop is CSTRDARQETQYF. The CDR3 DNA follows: TGCAGCACCCGGGACGCCCGACAAGAGACCCAGTACTTC.

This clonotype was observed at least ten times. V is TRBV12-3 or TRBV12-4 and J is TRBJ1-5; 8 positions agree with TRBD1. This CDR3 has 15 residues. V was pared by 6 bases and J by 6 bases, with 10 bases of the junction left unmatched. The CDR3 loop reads CASSVQGAAGQPQHF. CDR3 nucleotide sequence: TGTGCCAGCAGCGTTCAGGGGGCCGCAGGTCAGCCCCAGCATTTT.